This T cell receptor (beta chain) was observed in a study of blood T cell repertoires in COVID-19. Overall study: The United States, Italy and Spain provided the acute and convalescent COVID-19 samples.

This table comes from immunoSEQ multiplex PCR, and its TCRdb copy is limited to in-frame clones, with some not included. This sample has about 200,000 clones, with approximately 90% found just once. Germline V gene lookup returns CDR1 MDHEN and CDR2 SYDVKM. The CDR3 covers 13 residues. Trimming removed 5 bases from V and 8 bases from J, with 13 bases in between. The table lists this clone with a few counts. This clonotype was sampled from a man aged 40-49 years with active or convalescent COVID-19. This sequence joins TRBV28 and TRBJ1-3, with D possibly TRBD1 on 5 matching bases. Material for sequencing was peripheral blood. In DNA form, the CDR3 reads TGTGCCAGCAGTCCCAGGGTCCGGGACACCATATATTTT. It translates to CASSPRVRDTIYF.